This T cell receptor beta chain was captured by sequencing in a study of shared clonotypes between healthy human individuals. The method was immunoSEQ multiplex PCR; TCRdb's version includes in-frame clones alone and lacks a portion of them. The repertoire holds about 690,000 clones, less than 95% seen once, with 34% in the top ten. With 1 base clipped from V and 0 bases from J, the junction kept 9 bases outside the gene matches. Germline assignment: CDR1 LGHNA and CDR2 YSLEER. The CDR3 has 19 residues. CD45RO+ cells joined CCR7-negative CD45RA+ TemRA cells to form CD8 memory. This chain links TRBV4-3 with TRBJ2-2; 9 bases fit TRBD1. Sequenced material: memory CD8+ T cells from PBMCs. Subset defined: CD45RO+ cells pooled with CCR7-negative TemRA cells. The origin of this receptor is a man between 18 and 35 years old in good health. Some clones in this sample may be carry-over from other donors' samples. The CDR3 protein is CASSQAPTGQGTNTGELFF. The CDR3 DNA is TGCGCCAGCAGCCAAGCACCAACAGGACAGGGGACGAACACCGGGGAGCTGTTTTTT.